This T cell receptor (beta chain) was obtained from a study of blood T cell repertoires in COVID-19 (dated by TCRdb to 2018 to 2021). At the level of the whole study: The collaborator samples originated in the United States, Italy and Spain and spanned the acute and convalescent phases of COVID-19. Nearly every sample came with metadata listing a de-identified subject ID, COVID-19 status, age in years and sex. Samples were obtained from the ongoing ImmuneRACE study (first 160 participants) and from over a thousand subjects provided by 6 global collaborators. HLA class I and class II types, where available, came from metadata supplied by the sample provider rather than from assay-based typing. The prospective study material was composed of cDNA or gDNA derived from T cells, B-cell-depleted T cells, or PBMCs. The repertoires were made available in a free public database intended to serve as a resource for research on the immune response to SARS-CoV-2. The dataset comprised deeply sampled blood TCRbeta repertoires from subjects exposed to, actively infected with, or recovered from COVID-19.

Inclusive of the bounding cysteine and phenylalanine, the CDR3 is 14 residues long. The kept DNA is CDR3 alone, 42 bases in frame from the first base. The germline V gene specifies MNHEY as CDR1 and SVGEGT as CDR2. At the junction V is shortened by 6 bases and J by 0 bases, with 12 bases in between. Whole blood was collected in K2EDTA tubes by collaborating institutions according to the institutions' own protocols. For TCRbeta analysis, collaborators shipped samples in one of three forms: frozen whole blood, isolated PBMCs, or DNA extracted from either of those sample types. Points on this clone: Its antigen remains undetermined. Qualities for individual bases were not recorded, and no much larger clone is one base off.

TCRbeta CDR3 regions were amplified from genomic DNA by means of the immunoSEQ Assay, a bias-controlled multiplex PCR. The paper's processing steps were these. The number of nucleated cells in each sample was estimated from the amplification of reference gene primers within the assay. To quantify the absolute abundance of each unique TCRbeta CDR3 rearrangement, sequence reads were collapsed and filtered. For each sample, productive Simpson clonality was calculated as the square root of Simpson's diversity index over productive rearrangements. Sourced from immuneACCESS, this table was stored by TCRdb with only in-frame sequences that have V and J called. A share of the clones is absent; for the studies checked, an unresolved V gene accounts for under half, and the remainder has no known explanation. D and trimming were read from the DNA, whereas the V and J calls and clone size are those reported in that table. This sample comprises roughly 61,000 clones, about 91% of them detected only once. The ten largest clonotypes hold under 3% of the sample.

General findings and caveats noted by the study authors: The amount of clinical and demographic metadata varied by source and participant and was provided uncurated.

The TCR originated in a man in his sixties with acute or convalescent COVID-19. The chain is encoded by TRBV6-2 or TRBV6-3 joined to TRBJ2-7; possibly the D gene is TRBD1, per 5 matching bases. Sequencing was done on a sample of peripheral blood. The nucleotide sequence is TGTGCCAGCAGCTGGAGACAGAACTCCTACGAGCAGTACTTC. Its translation reads: CASSWRQNSYEQYF.